Sequencing of this TCR beta chain was carried out in a study of cytomegalovirus exposure and HLA in healthy donors (dated by TCRdb to the late 2010s). In terms of the full investigation: A later analysis indicated that the roughly 120 validation repertoires were generated on the platform also employed for the 666 repertoires of the first cohort. The study aimed to test whether signatures of past pathogen exposure could be identified by cataloging public T cell receptors. To predict cytomegalovirus infection status, the study brought together high-throughput TCR immunosequencing, statistical association of individual TCRs with disease status, and machine learning. Besides the first cohort of under 700 subjects, a separate validation cohort made up of roughly 130 different subjects was used. Points the paper makes about the study in general: The classifier was reported to diagnose cytomegalovirus status with high specificity and sensitivity in both the original cohort and the validation cohort. Most TCR sequences were observed very rarely across donors, whereas some public TCRs were present in many individuals. Of the cluster scores, roughly 95% were above 0 in a later analysis, which found that TCRs clustered in the first cohort also tended to co-occur in the 120 validation repertoires. The study listed 170 or so TCR beta chains as associated with cytomegalovirus. In vitro tests confirmed that three of the cytomegalovirus-associated TCR beta chains recognize cytomegalovirus antigens. A later analysis had no HLA typing for the validation cohort, so co-occurrence there was scored across all 110 or so repertoires. It was suggested by the authors that the approach could potentially be generalized to other disease states and immunological phenotypes.

Libraries were constructed by the immunoSEQ multiplex PCR assay. The paper's data handling went like this. A statistical classification framework was developed to diagnose cytomegalovirus status using the catalog of TCR beta chain sequences. What TCRdb holds here is the immuneACCESS table cut down to in-frame rearrangements. Part of the clones is not present; checked against another copy, under half of the missing clones reflect an unresolved V gene, and the others are unexplained. V, J and clone size are taken as reported in that table, and D and trimming were inferred from the DNA itself. This sample lists more than 300,000 clones; 70% to 90% were detected once. Together, the top ten hold under 0.9% of the sample. The germline V gene (reference sequence) supplies CDR1 GTSNPN and CDR2 SVGIG. Clipping removes 1 base from V and 2 bases from J, with 5 as the unmatched junction base count. From cysteine to phenylalanine, the CDR3 is 15 amino acids long. Only the CDR3 region is kept as DNA, spanning 45 bases read in frame from base 1.

Note on this clone: Which antigen it targets is not known. Base quality data are lacking; no much larger clone is found one base away.

The donors were included in the validation cohort of approximately 130 subjects, a group kept apart from the approximately 690-subject first cohort. The chain is assembled from TRBV30 and TRBJ1-2, with TRBD1 matching 9 junction bases. The TCR was taken from a woman aged 18-30 years in good health and CMV-seronegative. Sequencing used PBMCs. The CDR3 protein is CAWSGPGTGNYGYTF. The DNA sequence is given as TGTGCCTGGAGTGGTCCCGGGACAGGGAACTATGGCTACACCTTC. Here the CDR3 is joined to the reference TRBV30 and TRBJ1-2 genes, and the full variable domain is: SQTIHQWPATLVQPVGSPLSLECTVEGTSNPNLYWYRQAAGRGLQLLFYSVGIGQISSEVPQNLSASRPQDRQFILSSKKLLLSDSGFYLCAWSGPGTGNYGYTFGSGTRLTVV.